The TCR beta chain described here comes from a study of T cell responses to AZD1222 COVID-19 vaccine. Only in-frame clones appear in the TCRdb table, and some are missing; sequencing was by immunoSEQ multiplex PCR. The data show under 140,000 clones, 94% seen once. Worth noting for this clone: Its target is unknown.

V lost 2 bases and J lost 1, with 10 bases in between. CDR1 is GTSNPN and CDR2 is SVGIG in the germline V gene (reference sequence). This CDR3 is built from 14 residues. Findings of the study overall: At 160-218 and 743-854, vaccine-associated CD4 TCRs were dominant, and they spanned spike.

Sequenced here: peripheral blood, sampled 28 days after the second AZD1222 dose. The clonotype originates from an adult who received the AZD1222 COVID-19 vaccine. The V and J genes are TRBV30 and TRBJ2-3; TRBD2 is a possible D gene (6 bases). CDR3 DNA: TGTGCCTGGAGTTCCGGGGGAGGCACAGATACGCAGTATTTT. This codes for CAWSSGGGTDTQYF.